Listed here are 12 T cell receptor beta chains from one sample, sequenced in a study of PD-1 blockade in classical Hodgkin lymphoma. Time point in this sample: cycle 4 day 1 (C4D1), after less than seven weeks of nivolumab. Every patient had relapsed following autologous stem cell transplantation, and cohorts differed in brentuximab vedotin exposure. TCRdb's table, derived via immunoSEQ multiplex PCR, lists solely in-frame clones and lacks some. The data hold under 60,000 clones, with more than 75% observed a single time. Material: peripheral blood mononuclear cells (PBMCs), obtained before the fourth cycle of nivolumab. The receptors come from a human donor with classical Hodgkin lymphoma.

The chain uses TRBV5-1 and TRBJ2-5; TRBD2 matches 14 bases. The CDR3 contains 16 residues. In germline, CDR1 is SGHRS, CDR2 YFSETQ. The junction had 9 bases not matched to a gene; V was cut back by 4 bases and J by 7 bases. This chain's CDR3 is CASSLGTSGGPMTQYF. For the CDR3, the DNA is TGCGCCAGCAGCCTAGGGACTAGCGGGGGTCCCATGACCCAGTACTTC.

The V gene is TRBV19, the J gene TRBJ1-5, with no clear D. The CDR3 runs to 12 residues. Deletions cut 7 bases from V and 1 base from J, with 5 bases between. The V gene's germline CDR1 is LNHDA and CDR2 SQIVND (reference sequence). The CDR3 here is CASTRSNQPQHF. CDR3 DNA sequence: TGTGCCAGTACCAGGAGCAATCAGCCCCAGCATTTT.

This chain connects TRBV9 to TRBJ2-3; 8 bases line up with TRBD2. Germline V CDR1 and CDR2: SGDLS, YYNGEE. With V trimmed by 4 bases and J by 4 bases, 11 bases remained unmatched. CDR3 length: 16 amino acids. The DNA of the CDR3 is TGTGCCAGCAGCCTGAGGACGGGGGGGCCAGCAGATACGCAGTATTTT. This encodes CASSLRTGGPADTQYF.

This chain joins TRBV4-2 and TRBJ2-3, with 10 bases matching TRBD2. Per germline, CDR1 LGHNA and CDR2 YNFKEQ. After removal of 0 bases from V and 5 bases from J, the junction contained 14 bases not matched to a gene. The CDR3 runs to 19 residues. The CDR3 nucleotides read TGTGCCAGCAGCCAAGAAGGGTCCAGCGGGAGGGCCGGGGGAGATACGCAGTATTTT. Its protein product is CASSQEGSSGRAGGDTQYF.

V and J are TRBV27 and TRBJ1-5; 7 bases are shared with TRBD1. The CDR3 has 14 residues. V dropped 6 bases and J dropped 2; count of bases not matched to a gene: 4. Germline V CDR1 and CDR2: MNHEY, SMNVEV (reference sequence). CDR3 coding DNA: TGTGCCAGCAGAGACAGGGCTGGCAATCAGCCCCAGCATTTT. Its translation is CASRDRAGNQPQHF.

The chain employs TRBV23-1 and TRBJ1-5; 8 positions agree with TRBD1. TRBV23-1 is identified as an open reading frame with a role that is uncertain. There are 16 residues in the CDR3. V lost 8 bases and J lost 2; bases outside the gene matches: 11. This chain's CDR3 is CASSRGRGRGNQPQHF. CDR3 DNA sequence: TGCGCCAGCTCCAGGGGCAGGGGGCGAGGCAATCAGCCCCAGCATTTT.

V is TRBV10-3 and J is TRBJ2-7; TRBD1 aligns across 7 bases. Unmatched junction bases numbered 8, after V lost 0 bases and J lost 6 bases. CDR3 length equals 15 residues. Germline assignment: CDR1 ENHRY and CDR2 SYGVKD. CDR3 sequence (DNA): TGTGCCATCAGTGAGTCTGTGGACAGGTTGACCGAGCAGTACTTC. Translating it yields CAISESVDRLTEQYF.

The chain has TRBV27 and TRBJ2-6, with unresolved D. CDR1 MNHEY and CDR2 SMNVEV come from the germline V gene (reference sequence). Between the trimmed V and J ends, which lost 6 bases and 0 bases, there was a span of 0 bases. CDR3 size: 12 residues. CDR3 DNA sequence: TGTGCCAGCAGCTCTGGGGCCAACGTCCTGACTTTC. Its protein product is CASSSGANVLTF.

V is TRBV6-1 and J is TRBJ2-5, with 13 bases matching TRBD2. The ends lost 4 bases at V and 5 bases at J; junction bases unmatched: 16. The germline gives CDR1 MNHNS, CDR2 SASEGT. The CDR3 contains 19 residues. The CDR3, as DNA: TGTGCCAGCAGTGTCCTACGGTCATGGACTAGCGGGAGAGGCGAGACCCAGTACTTC. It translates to CASSVLRSWTSGRGETQYF.

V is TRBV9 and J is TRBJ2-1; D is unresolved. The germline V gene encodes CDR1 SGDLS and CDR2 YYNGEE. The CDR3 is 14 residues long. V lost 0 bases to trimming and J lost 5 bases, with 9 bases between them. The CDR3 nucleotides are TGTGCCAGCAGCGTAGATCATTACCACAATGAGCAGTTCTTC. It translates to CASSVDHYHNEQFF.

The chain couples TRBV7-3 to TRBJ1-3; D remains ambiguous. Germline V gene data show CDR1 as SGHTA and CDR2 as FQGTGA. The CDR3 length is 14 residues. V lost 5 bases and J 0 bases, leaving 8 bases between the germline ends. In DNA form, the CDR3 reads TGTGCCAGCAGCATGACGAGCTCTGGAAACACCATATATTTT. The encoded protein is CASSMTSSGNTIYF.

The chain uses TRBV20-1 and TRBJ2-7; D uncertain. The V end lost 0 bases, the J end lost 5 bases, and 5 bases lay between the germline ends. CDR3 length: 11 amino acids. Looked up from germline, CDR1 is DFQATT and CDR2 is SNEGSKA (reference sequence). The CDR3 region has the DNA TGCAGTGCTAGAGATGGCCACGAGCAGTACTTC. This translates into CSARDGHEQYF.